This paragraph reports one T cell receptor beta chain. Its target is not known. The sample is drawn from a study of vaccination and CD4 T cells after COVID-19. As for the study in general: Researchers treated cells with overlapping spike peptides taken from SARS-CoV-2, HCoV-NL63, HCoV-OC43 and HCoV-229E. Culture controls were given either a CEFX pool, an HIV-1 Nef pool, or no peptide.

Trimming cost V 0 bases and J 5 bases, with 9 bases left between them. In germline, CDR1 is SGDLS, CDR2 YYNGEE. CDR3 length equals 14 residues. The study sequenced cultured CD4+ T cell DNA using the Oncomine TCR Beta short-read assay. Each CDR3 protein gets one entry after TCRdb re-called the PCR reads with MiXCR. The sample contains more than 15,000 distinct CDR3 sequences, approximately 55% of which appear only once. Treatment noted: approximately 11-day PBMC culture with coronavirus spike peptide pools or control peptides (ViraFEST assay). The sequence derives from a human donor who had recovered from COVID-19. Sequencing was performed on CD4+ T cells from blood, cultured in vitro. The chain joins TRBV9 to TRBJ1-5, with D perhaps matching TRBD1 (5 bases). CDR3 in amino acids: CASSVVGDDQPQHF. Here the CDR3 DNA reads TGTGCCAGCAGCGTAGTAGGGGACGATCAGCCCCAGCATTTT. Based on the CDR3 plus reference TRBV9 and TRBJ1-5, the full variable domain is DSGVTQTPKHLITATGQRVTLRCSPRSGDLSVYWYQQSLDQGLQFLIQYYNGEERAKGNILERFSAQQFPDLHSELNLSSLELGDSALYFCASSVVGDDQPQHFGDGTRLSIL.